Each of the 30 T cell receptor beta chains below was sequenced from the same sample in a study of beta chain features in type 1 diabetes. Expressed TCRB transcripts were sequenced because the entire RNA isolate underwent reverse transcription. Assay used: immunoSEQ multiplex PCR; TCRdb lists only in-frame clones, some missing. The data show 200,000 to 250,000 clones, over 65% seen once. The sequenced sample consisted of naive CD4+ T cells from blood. These receptors originate from a man in his thirties or forties in good health.

This rearrangement joins TRBV6-6 to TRBJ2-5; 7 nucleotides match TRBD1. The CDR3 has 13 amino acids. V lost 6 bases to trimming and J lost 4 bases; unmatched junction nucleotides: 5. The germline gives CDR1 MNHNY, CDR2 SVGAGI (reference sequence). DNA of the CDR3: TGTGCCAGCAGATCGGGACAGAGAGAGACCCAGTACTTC. Encoded protein: CASRSGQRETQYF.

DNA for the CDR3: TGCGCCAGCAGCTTGCCAGGGAATGGGGCCAACGTCCTGACTTTC. The encoded protein is CASSLPGNGANVLTF. V and J are TRBV5-1 and TRBJ2-6, with D perhaps matching TRBD1 (5 bases). The germline CDR1 and CDR2 sequences are SGHRS and YFSETQ. The CDR3 has 15 amino acids. V was trimmed by 1 base and J by 3 bases, leaving 8 bases between them.

This rearrangement joins TRBV7-2 to TRBJ2-7, with 8 nucleotides matching TRBD2. Per germline, CDR1 SGHTA and CDR2 FQGNSA. Germline trimming cut 0 bases from V and 0 bases from J; bases unmatched to any gene: 1. CDR3 length equals 15 residues. CDR3 sequence: CASSLATSASYEQYF. Written as DNA, the CDR3 is TGTGCCAGCAGCTTAGCGACTAGCGCCTCCTACGAGCAGTACTTC.

The J gene is TRBJ2-3, the V gene TRBV29-1; possibly TRBD1 or TRBD2 for D (5 bases each). The germline CDR1 and CDR2 sequences are SQVTM and ANQGSEA. The CDR3 extends over 14 amino acids. V lost 8 bases, J lost 5 bases, and 20 bases lay in between. The CDR3 loop is CSSVGRGKRDTQYF. Here the CDR3 DNA reads TGCAGCTCGGTGGGACGTGGAAAGAGAGATACGCAGTATTTT.

This chain links TRBV30 with TRBJ1-6; D ambiguous. Looked up from germline, CDR1 is GTSNPN and CDR2 is SVGIG (reference sequence). CDR3 size: 12 residues. The V end was cut by 2 bases, the J end by 10 bases, with 9 bases between. CDR3 residues: CAWSPFNSPLHF. The CDR3 nucleotides are TGTGCCTGGAGTCCGTTTAACTCACCCCTCCACTTT.

The J gene is TRBJ2-3, the V gene TRBV4-3; D ambiguous. This CDR3 contains 16 residues. V lost 3 bases, J lost 4 bases, and 17 bases lay in between. CDR1 and CDR2 (germline): LGHNA, YSLEER. Here the CDR3 DNA reads TGCGCCAGCAGCCACCGTTCGGGCCCTACCCCAGATACGCAGTATTTT. Its protein product is CASSHRSGPTPDTQYF.

This clone was recorded once. CDR3 loop: CASSPWDRDGEQYF. The CDR3 nucleotides are TGTGCCAGCTCACCCTGGGACAGGGACGGCGAGCAGTACTTC. J is TRBJ2-7 and V is TRBV18, with 9 bases identical to TRBD1. The V and J ends lost 3 bases and 6 bases, in that order; junction bases with no gene match: 6. Germline loops: CDR1 KGHSH, CDR2 LQKENI. CDR3 length equals 14 residues.

This chain connects TRBV30 to TRBJ2-1; D perhaps matches TRBD2 (6 bases). The CDR3 is 15 amino acids. V was pared by 2 bases and J by 4 bases, with 15 bases between. Germline CDR1 reads GTSNPN; CDR2 reads SVGIG (reference sequence). CDR3 protein: CAWSSPSGHYNEQFF. In DNA form, the CDR3 reads TGTGCCTGGAGTTCTCCAAGCGGGCATTACAATGAGCAGTTCTTC.

The rearrangement links TRBV7-2 to TRBJ2-7; 7 bases line up with TRBD1. The CDR3 has 14 residues. Germline V CDR1 and CDR2: SGHTA, FQGNSA. V lost 4 bases to trimming and J lost 3 bases; unmatched junction nucleotides: 6. The CDR3 bases are TGTGCCAGCAGCTGGGAACGGGACAGCTACGAGCAGTACTTC. It translates to CASSWERDSYEQYF.

This clone was observed a handful of times. This chain uses TRBV10-3 with TRBJ2-6, with 10 bases matching TRBD1. The CDR3 runs 16 residues. Per the germline V gene, CDR1 is ENHRY and CDR2 is SYGVKD. Losses at the gene ends were 8 bases for V and 0 bases for J; bases not matched to a gene: 4. The CDR3 DNA follows: TGTGCCATCGGGACAGGGGTTTCCTCTGGGGCCAACGTCCTGACTTTC. Amino acids: CAIGTGVSSGANVLTF.

This clone appeared a few times. The rearrangement joins TRBV29-1 to TRBJ1-4; TRBD1 aligns across 9 bases. Per the germline V gene, CDR1 is SQVTM and CDR2 is ANQGSEA. This CDR3 region has 13 residues. The trim removed 6 bases at V and 6 bases at J, leaving 5 bases unmatched. Here the CDR3 DNA reads TGCAGCGTGATGGGACAGGGCGATGAAAAACTGTTTTTT. Amino acid sequence: CSVMGQGDEKLFF.

The J gene is TRBJ2-7, the V gene TRBV25-1; D unclear. The CDR3 has 12 residues. The V gene lost 3 bases and the J gene lost 6 bases, with 9 bases spanning the gap. CDR1 is MGHDK, CDR2 SYGVNS, per germline. As DNA, the CDR3 is TGTGCCAGCAGTGAGTTGACTGGCGAGCAGTACTTC. It specifies CASSELTGEQYF.

This clone was seen a handful of times. This chain links TRBV28 with TRBJ2-3, with D unclear. In germline, CDR1 is MDHEN, CDR2 SYDVKM. Trimming stripped 5 bases from V and 8 bases from J, with 14 bases between. This CDR3 contains 13 residues. CDR3 sequence (DNA): TGTGCCAGCAGTGATGGACGGACGGGTACGCAGTATTTT. Translation gives CASSDGRTGTQYF.

Comments on this clone: Other DNA sequences from this sample encode an identical CDR3 as well. The rearrangement uses TRBV29-1 and TRBJ2-4, with TRBD2 identical over 11 bases. Per the germline V gene, CDR1 is SQVTM and CDR2 is ANQGSEA. The CDR3 is 13 amino acids. Unmatched junction bases numbered 0, after V lost 4 bases and J lost 4 bases. DNA for the CDR3: TGCAGCGTTGGGACTAGCGGGAAAAACATTCAGTACTTC. Translation: CSVGTSGKNIQYF.

This clone was observed once. The CDR3 nucleotides read TGTGCCAGCAGCTTAGGGGCAGGGTACTACGAGCAGTACTTC. The encoded protein is CASSLGAGYYEQYF. V usage is TRBV7-8 and J usage is TRBJ2-7, with D possibly matching TRBD1 (5 bases). The CDR3 length is 14 residues. Germline CDR1 SGHVS, CDR2 FQNEAQ. Deletions cut 1 base from V and 3 bases from J, with 10 bases between.

The chain combines TRBV9 with TRBJ1-1; tentative D call: TRBD1 (5 bases). Germline-derived CDR1 and CDR2 are SGDLS and YYNGEE. The CDR3 has 15 amino acids. The V and J ends lost 4 bases and 0 bases respectively, with 13 bases between them. CDR3 residues: CASSPSGRMNTEAFF. The CDR3 nucleotides read TGTGCCAGCAGCCCTTCAGGGAGAATGAACACTGAAGCTTTCTTT.

The genes are TRBV19 and TRBJ2-3; D remains unclear. V dropped 4 bases and J dropped 2 bases, with 7 bases sitting between them. The CDR3 is 13 residues long. CDR1 and CDR2 from the germline V gene are LNHDA and SQIVND (reference sequence). Here the CDR3 reads CASSTGYTDTQYF. The CDR3 DNA is TGTGCCAGTAGTACCGGATACACAGATACGCAGTATTTT.

This rearrangement joins TRBV18 to TRBJ2-1, with 7 bases lining up with TRBD2. V shed 6 bases and J 5 bases; nucleotides not matched to a gene: 7. In germline, CDR1 is KGHSH, CDR2 LQKENI. The CDR3 length is 14 residues. CDR3 coding DNA: TGTGCCAGCTCTCGGCGGGAGTCAGACAATGAGCAGTTCTTC. Residues: CASSRRESDNEQFF.

The chain recombines TRBV11-2 with TRBJ2-1; D not resolved. Looked up from germline, CDR1 is SGHAT and CDR2 is FQNNGV. The CDR3 loop spans 13 amino acids. Between the trimmed V and J ends, which lost 3 bases and 3 bases, there was a span of 6 bases. CDR3 sequence: CASSFRSYNEQFF. CDR3 DNA: TGTGCCAGCAGCTTTCGAAGCTACAATGAGCAGTTCTTC.

V usage is TRBV6-6 and J usage is TRBJ2-4, with D perhaps TRBD2 (6 bases). From germline, CDR1 is MNHNY and CDR2 SVGAGI (reference sequence). Trimming cost V 10 bases and J 0 bases, with 19 bases left between them. There are 16 residues in the CDR3. CDR3 DNA sequence: TGTGCCACCGGTCATGGGGGGACCCTAGCCAAAAACATTCAGTACTTC. It yields the protein CATGHGGTLAKNIQYF.

The chain joins TRBV28 to TRBJ2-5; 10 bases are shared with TRBD1. J gave up 5 bases and V 5 bases, and 8 bases lay outside the gene matches. This CDR3 comprises 15 residues. Looked up from germline, CDR1 is MDHEN and CDR2 is SYDVKM. This chain's CDR3 is CASSLRTGGQETQYF. CDR3 coding DNA: TGTGCCAGCAGTCTCCGGACAGGGGGTCAGGAGACCCAGTACTTC.

V usage is TRBV7-9 and J usage is TRBJ2-1; D uncertain. This CDR3 contains 15 residues. The germline V gene encodes CDR1 SEHNR and CDR2 FQNEAQ (reference sequence). With 7 bases removed from V and 5 bases from J, the gap between germline ends came to 18 bases. The DNA for the CDR3 is TGTGCCAGCACCCCTGACCCTTCTCTACACAATGAGCAGTTCTTC. Its translation: CASTPDPSLHNEQFF. Using reference TRBV7-9 and TRBJ2-1 for the parts outside the CDR3, the full variable domain is DTGVSQNPRHKITKRGQNVTFRCDPISEHNRLYWYRQTLGQGPEFLTYFQNEAQLEKSRLLSDRFSAERPKGSFSTLEIQRTEQGDSAMYLCASTPDPSLHNEQFFGPGTRLTVL.

This clone was counted only a few times. The J gene is TRBJ2-7, the V gene TRBV29-1; 10 bases line up with TRBD1. The CDR3 is made up of 14 amino acids. Germline CDR1 and CDR2: SQVTM and ANQGSEA. Germline trimming cut 3 bases from V and 6 bases from J; bases unmatched to any gene: 8. The CDR3 nucleotides read TGCAGCGTTGACCCGGGACAGGGGAATCGCGAGCAGTACTTC. Amino acid sequence: CSVDPGQGNREQYF.

The V and J genes are TRBV7-2 and TRBJ2-3, with TRBD2 matching 11 bases. V lost 6 bases, J lost 6 bases, and 5 bases stayed unmatched. CDR3 size: 14 residues. Germline lookup yields CDR1 SGHTA and CDR2 FQGNSA. DNA for the CDR3: TGTGCCAGCAGACCTGGGACTAGCGGTGATACGCAGTATTTT. It encodes CASRPGTSGDTQYF.

The chain uses TRBV28 and TRBJ2-5; D remains unclear. V was pared by 3 bases and J by 5 bases, with 10 bases between. This CDR3 is built from 13 residues. Germline V gene lookup returns CDR1 MDHEN and CDR2 SYDVKM. This CDR3 is CASSLDPYETQYF. The CDR3 nucleotides are TGTGCCAGCAGTTTGGACCCTTATGAGACCCAGTACTTC. Looking up the rest from reference TRBV28 and TRBJ2-5 gives the full variable domain: DVKVTQSSRYLVKRTGEKVFLECVQDMDHENMFWYRQDPGLGLRLIYFSYDVKMKEKGDIPEGYSVSREKKERFSLILESASTNQTSMYLCASSLDPYETQYFGPGTRLLVL.

The chain has TRBV7-2 and TRBJ2-6; a weak D match, TRBD1 (6 bases). The ends were cut back, 0 bases at V and 4 bases at J, with 19 bases in the middle. Germline assignment: CDR1 SGHTA and CDR2 FQGNSA. The CDR3 totals 19 residues. The CDR3, as DNA: TGTGCCAGCAGCTTAGCCCGGCAGGGGTCTGTCTCCGGGGCCAACGTCCTGACTTTC. It translates to CASSLARQGSVSGANVLTF.

The V gene is TRBV7-6, the J gene TRBJ2-5; possibly TRBD2 for D (6 bases). CDR1 SGHVS and CDR2 FNYEAQ come from the germline V gene. Deletions cut 5 bases from V and 3 bases from J, with 13 bases between. The length of the CDR3 is 14 residues. CDR3 sequence: CASSDATSKETQYF. The CDR3 nucleotides are TGTGCCAGCAGCGATGCGACTAGTAAAGAGACCCAGTACTTC.

V gene TRBV29-1 combines with J gene TRBJ2-7, with D possibly matching TRBD1 (6 bases). This CDR3 has 14 amino acids. Germline V lookup: CDR1 SQVTM, CDR2 ANQGSEA. V lost 5 bases to trimming and J lost 0 bases, with 14 bases between them. The CDR3 here is CSVSRTAVSYEQYF. The CDR3 DNA sequence: TGCAGCGTTTCCCGGACAGCCGTCTCCTACGAGCAGTACTTC.

This clone came up a few times. V gene TRBV30 combines with J gene TRBJ2-2; D is unclear. Germline lookup yields CDR1 GTSNPN and CDR2 SVGIG (reference sequence). The CDR3 loop spans 13 amino acids. V was trimmed by 0 bases and J by 1 base, leaving 3 bases between them. CDR3 in amino acids: CAWSVQNTGELFF. CDR3 nucleotide sequence: TGTGCCTGGAGTGTACAGAACACCGGGGAGCTGTTTTTT.

Notes on this clone: This sample also contains other DNA sequences that code for the same CDR3. The genes are TRBV30 and TRBJ1-2; possibly TRBD1 for D (5 bases). Germline CDR1 and CDR2: GTSNPN and SVGIG (reference sequence). V lost 0 bases, J lost 5 bases, and 10 bases lay in between. The CDR3 runs to 13 residues. The CDR3 region has the DNA TGTGCCTGGAGTGTAGCCAGGGATTATGGCTACACCTTC. Its protein product is CAWSVARDYGYTF.